This TCR beta chain comes out of a study of blood T cells in healthy people across ages. A word on this clonotype: Its target is unknown.

V shed 1 base and J shed 7 bases, with 9 bases lying between them. The V gene's germline CDR1 is LGHDT and CDR2 YNNKEL (reference sequence). This CDR3 spans 13 amino acids. The authors ran a second PCR of 7 to 11 cycles using a sample-barcoded 5' primer and a J-beta primer mix. MiXCR, run by TCRdb on the 5' RACE reads, gives a single entry per CDR3 protein. This sample has over a million distinct CDR3 sequences, with more than 35% found just once. Isolation yielded PBMCs, at least 6 million per sample, in every case. Study conclusions and caveats: Observed TCR beta diversity per million T cells went down as age went up. This fall followed a roughly linear course with age. More naive CD4+ cells and higher diversity were found in long-lived than in aged donors. No conclusive comparison of naive versus antigen-experienced cells was possible with unsorted PBMCs.

Sequencing input: blood. The chain recombines TRBV3-1 with TRBJ2-3; a possible D gene is TRBD2 (5 bases). This TCR came from a woman aged 60-75 years in good health. The CDR3 sequence: CASSQGTGYTQYF. The DNA for the CDR3 is TGTGCCAGCAGCCAAGGAACGGGGTATACGCAGTATTTT.